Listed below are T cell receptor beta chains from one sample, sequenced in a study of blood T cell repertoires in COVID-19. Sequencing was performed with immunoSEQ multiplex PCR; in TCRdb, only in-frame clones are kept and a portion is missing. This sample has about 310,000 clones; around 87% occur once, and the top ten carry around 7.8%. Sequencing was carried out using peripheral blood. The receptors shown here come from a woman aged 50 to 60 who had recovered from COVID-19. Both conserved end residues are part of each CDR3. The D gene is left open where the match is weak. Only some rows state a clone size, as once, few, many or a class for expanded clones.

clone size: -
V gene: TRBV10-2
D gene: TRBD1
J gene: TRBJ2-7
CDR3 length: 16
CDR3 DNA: TGCGCCAGCAGTGAGTCTCCGGGACAGAGGTCCTACGAGCAGTACTTC
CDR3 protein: CASSESPGQRSYEQYF

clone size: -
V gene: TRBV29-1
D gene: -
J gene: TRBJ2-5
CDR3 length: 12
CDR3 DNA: TGCAGCGTTGGGCTGCCCCAAGAGACCCAGTACTTC
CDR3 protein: CSVGLPQETQYF

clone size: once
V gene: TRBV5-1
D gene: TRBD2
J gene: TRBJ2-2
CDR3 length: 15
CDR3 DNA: TGCGCCAGCAGCCCGGGAGGAGGGCAAGGCGGGGAGCTGTTTTTT
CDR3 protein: CASSPGGGQGGELFF

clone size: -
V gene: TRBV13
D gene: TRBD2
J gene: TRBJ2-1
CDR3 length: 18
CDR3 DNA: TGTGCCAGCAGCTTGTACCGGACTAGCGGGGGGGTGTACAATGAGCAGTTCTTC
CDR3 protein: CASSLYRTSGGVYNEQFF

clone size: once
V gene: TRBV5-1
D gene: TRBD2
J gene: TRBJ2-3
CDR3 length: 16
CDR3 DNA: TGCGCCAGCAGCTTGGAGCGACTAGCGGGAGTTGATACGCAGTATTTT
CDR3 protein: CASSLERLAGVDTQYF

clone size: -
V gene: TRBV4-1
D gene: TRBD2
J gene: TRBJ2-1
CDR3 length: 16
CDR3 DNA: TGCGCCAGCAGCCAGATTACTAGCGGGAGTCGCAATGAGCAGTTCTTC
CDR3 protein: CASSQITSGSRNEQFF

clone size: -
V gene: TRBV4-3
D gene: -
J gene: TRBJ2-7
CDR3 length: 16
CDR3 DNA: TGCGCCAGCAGCCAAGATTCAACAGTGTTCTCCTACGAGCAGTACTTC
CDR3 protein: CASSQDSTVFSYEQYF

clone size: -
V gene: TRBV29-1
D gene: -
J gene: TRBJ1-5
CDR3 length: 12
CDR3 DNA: TGCAGCGTTTCCAGGGACAATCAGCCCCAGCATTTT
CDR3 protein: CSVSRDNQPQHF

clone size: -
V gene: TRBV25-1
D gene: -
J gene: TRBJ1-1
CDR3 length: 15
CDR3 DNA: TGTGCCAGCAGTGATATACGAGGGAAGAACACTGAAGCTTTCTTT
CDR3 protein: CASSDIRGKNTEAFF

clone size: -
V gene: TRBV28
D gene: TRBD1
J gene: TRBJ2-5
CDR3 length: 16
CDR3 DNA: TGTGCCAGCAGCCCTTCCGGGACAGGGGCTCGGGAGACCCAGTACTTC
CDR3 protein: CASSPSGTGARETQYF

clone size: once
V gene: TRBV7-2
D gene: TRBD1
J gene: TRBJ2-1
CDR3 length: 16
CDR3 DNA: TGTGCCAGCAGCTTAAATATAGGACAGGCCTACAATGAGCAGTTCTTC
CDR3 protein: CASSLNIGQAYNEQFF

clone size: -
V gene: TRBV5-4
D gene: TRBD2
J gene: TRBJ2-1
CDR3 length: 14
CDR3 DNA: TGTGCCAGCAGCCCCGGGACTAGCGACAATGAGCAGTTCTTC
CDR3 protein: CASSPGTSDNEQFF

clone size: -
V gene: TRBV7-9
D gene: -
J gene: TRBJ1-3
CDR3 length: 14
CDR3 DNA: TGTGCCAGCAGCTTAGACGGTGTTGGAAACACCATATATTTT
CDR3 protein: CASSLDGVGNTIYF

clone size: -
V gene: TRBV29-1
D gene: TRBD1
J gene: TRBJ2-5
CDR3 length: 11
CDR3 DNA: TGCAGCGCAGACAGGGGTGGGACCCAGTACTTC
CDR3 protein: CSADRGGTQYF

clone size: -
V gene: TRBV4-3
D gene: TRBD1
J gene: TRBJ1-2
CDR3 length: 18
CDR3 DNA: TGCGCCAGCAGCCAAGTTAAGTCTCCGGGACAGGGAAACTATGGCTACACCTTC
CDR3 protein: CASSQVKSPGQGNYGYTF

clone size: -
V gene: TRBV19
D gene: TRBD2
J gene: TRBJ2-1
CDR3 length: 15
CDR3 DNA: TGTGCCAGTAGTATTAGCGGGAGCTCCTACAATGAGCAGTTCTTC
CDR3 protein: CASSISGSSYNEQFF

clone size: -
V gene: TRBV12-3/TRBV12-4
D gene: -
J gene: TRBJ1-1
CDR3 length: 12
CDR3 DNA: TGTGCCAGCAGGTGGGACACCTTGGCAGCTTTCTTT
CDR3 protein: CASRWDTLAAFF

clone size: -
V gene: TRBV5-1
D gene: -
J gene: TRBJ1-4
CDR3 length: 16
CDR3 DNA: TGCGCCAGCAGCTTGGCCCTTTCATCCGGGACTAAAAAACTGTTTTTT
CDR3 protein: CASSLALSSGTKKLFF

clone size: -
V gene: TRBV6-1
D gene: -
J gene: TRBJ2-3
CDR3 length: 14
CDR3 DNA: TGTGCCAGCAGGGAAGGGGGGCCCACAGATACGCAGTATTTT
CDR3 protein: CASREGGPTDTQYF

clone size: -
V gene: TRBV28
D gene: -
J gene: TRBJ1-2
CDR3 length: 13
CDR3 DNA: TGTGCCAGCACCTGGACAGCGACGTATGGCTACACCTTC
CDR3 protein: CASTWTATYGYTF

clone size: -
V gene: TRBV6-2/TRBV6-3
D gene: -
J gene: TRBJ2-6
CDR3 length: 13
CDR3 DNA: TGTGCCAGCAGTCTCTCTGGGGCCAACGTCCTGACTTTC
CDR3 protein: CASSLSGANVLTF

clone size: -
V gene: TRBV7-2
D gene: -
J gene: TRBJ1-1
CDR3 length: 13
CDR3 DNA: TGTGCCAGCAGCTTACAGGAGAACACTGAAGCTTTCTTT
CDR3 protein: CASSLQENTEAFF

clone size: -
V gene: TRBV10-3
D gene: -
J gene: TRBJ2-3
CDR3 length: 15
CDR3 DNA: TGTGCCATCAGGGGCGCACCGGGACAAAAAGATACGCAGTATTTT
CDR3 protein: CAIRGAPGQKDTQYF

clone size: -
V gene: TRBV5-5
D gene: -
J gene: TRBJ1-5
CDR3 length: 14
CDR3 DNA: TGTGCCAGCAGCTTGGGTCAGGTCGCTCAGCCCCAGCATTTT
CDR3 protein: CASSLGQVAQPQHF

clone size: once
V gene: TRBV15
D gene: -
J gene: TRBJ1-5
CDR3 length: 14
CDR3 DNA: TGTGCCACCAGCCCGGGGGGCGGCAATCAGCCCCAGCATTTT
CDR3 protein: CATSPGGGNQPQHF

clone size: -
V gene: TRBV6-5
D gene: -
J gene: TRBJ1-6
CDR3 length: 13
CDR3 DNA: TGTGCCAGCCGCCAGATTTATAATTCACCCCTCCACTTT
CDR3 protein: CASRQIYNSPLHF

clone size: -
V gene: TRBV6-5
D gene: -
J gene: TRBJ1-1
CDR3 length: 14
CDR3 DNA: TGTGCCAGTTGCGCGGACAGTATGAACACTGAAGCTTTCTTT
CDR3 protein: CASCADSMNTEAFF

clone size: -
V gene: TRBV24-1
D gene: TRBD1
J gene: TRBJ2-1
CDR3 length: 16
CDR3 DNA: TGTGCCACCAGTGGAACGACGGGGACAGCATACAATGAGCAGTTCTTC
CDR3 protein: CATSGTTGTAYNEQFF

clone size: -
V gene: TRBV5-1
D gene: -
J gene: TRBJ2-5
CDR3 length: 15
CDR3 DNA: TGCGCCAGCAGCCCCCAGGCGGGAATCCAAGAGACCCAGTACTTC
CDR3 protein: CASSPQAGIQETQYF